These 12 T cell receptor beta chains came from one sample sequenced in a study of blood T cell repertoires in COVID-19. Only in-frame clones appear in the TCRdb table, and some are missing; sequencing was by immunoSEQ multiplex PCR. The sample consists of 280,000 or so clones, 83% of them appearing once. Sequencing was performed on peripheral blood. Source of these receptors: a woman in her fifties or sixties who had recovered from COVID-19.

The chain links TRBV20-1 to TRBJ2-1; D is uncertain. V shed 5 bases and J shed 2 bases, with 4 bases lying between them. This CDR3 is 11 amino acids long. Per the germline V gene, CDR1 is DFQATT and CDR2 is SNEGSKA (reference sequence). CDR3 loop: CSAGTYNEQFF. The DNA for the CDR3 is TGCAGTGCTGGCACCTACAATGAGCAGTTCTTC.

This clone has only one observation. The rearrangement uses TRBV19 and TRBJ2-5; the match to TRBD2 covers 8 bases. Losses at the gene ends were 6 bases for V and 5 bases for J; bases not matched to a gene: 14. The CDR3 is 16 residues long. Germline lookup yields CDR1 LNHDA and CDR2 SQIVND (reference sequence). The CDR3 sequence: CASSPSGTREVETQYF. In DNA form, the CDR3 reads TGTGCCAGTAGCCCATCGGGGACTAGGGAGGTGGAGACCCAGTACTTC. Using reference TRBV19 and TRBJ2-5 for the parts outside the CDR3, the full variable domain is DGGITQSPKYLFRKEGQNVTLSCEQNLNHDAMYWYRQDPGQGLRLIYYSQIVNDFQKGDIAEGYSVSREKKESFPLTVTSAQKNPTAFYLCASSPSGTREVETQYFGPGTRLLVL.

This sequence joins TRBV27 and TRBJ2-3; D is undetermined. The V end lost 7 bases, the J end lost 0 bases, and 17 bases lay between the germline ends. This CDR3 comprises 16 residues. Germline lookup yields CDR1 MNHEY and CDR2 SMNVEV (reference sequence). DNA for the CDR3: TGTGCCAGCACTGCGTTATTTAGTTCCAGCACAGATACGCAGTATTTT. Residues: CASTALFSSSTDTQYF.

The rearrangement uses TRBV18 and TRBJ1-5; TRBD1 is a possible D gene (5 bases). Per the germline V gene, CDR1 is KGHSH and CDR2 is LQKENI. CDR3 length: 15 amino acids. V was pared by 1 base and J by 0 bases, with 7 bases between. The CDR3 bases are TGTGCCAGCTCACCACAGGGGAATAGCAATCAGCCCCAGCATTTT. Translation: CASSPQGNSNQPQHF.

The V and J genes are TRBV7-2 and TRBJ2-2; D not resolved. The V end lost 5 bases, the J end lost 4 bases, and 14 bases lay between the germline ends. Germline V lookup: CDR1 SGHTA, CDR2 FQGNSA. The CDR3 has 15 residues. CDR3 protein: CASSPAQASTGELFF. CDR3 sequence (DNA): TGTGCCAGCAGCCCAGCCCAGGCCAGCACCGGGGAGCTGTTTTTT.

The CDR3: CASSSLVLGLGSYNEQFF. The CDR3 nucleotides read TGTGCCAGCAGCTCCTTAGTCTTGGGGCTGGGGTCCTACAATGAGCAGTTCTTC. J is TRBJ2-1 and V is TRBV7-9; D may be TRBD1 (5 bases). Trimming removed 4 bases at V and 1 base at J, with 20 bases between. In germline, CDR1 is SEHNR, CDR2 FQNEAQ (reference sequence). The CDR3 is made up of 18 amino acids. The full variable domain, with the rest looked up from reference TRBV7-9 and TRBJ2-1, is DTGVSQNPRHKITKRGQNVTFRCDPISEHNRLYWYRQTLGQGPEFLTYFQNEAQLEKSRLLSDRFSAERPKGSFSTLEIQRTEQGDSAMYLCASSSLVLGLGSYNEQFFGPGTRLTVL.

This clone appeared a few times. V is TRBV6-6 and J is TRBJ2-2; possible D gene TRBD1, 6 bases. There are 15 residues in the CDR3. Per germline, CDR1 MNHNY and CDR2 SVGAGI (reference sequence). The ends were cut back, 5 bases at V and 3 bases at J, with 13 bases in the middle. The DNA for the CDR3 is TGTGCCAGCAGTAACGGACAGATCGACACCGGGGAGCTGTTTTTT. Translation: CASSNGQIDTGELFF.

The chain combines TRBV4-2 with TRBJ2-7; 9 bases align to TRBD1. The ends lost 5 bases at V and 0 bases at J; junction bases unmatched: 5. The CDR3 totals 15 residues. Germline CDR1 reads LGHNA; CDR2 reads YNFKEQ. CDR3 in amino acids: CASSWTGASSYEQYF. The CDR3 nucleotides are TGTGCCAGCAGCTGGACAGGGGCGAGCTCCTACGAGCAGTACTTC.

This clone came up many times. The same CDR3 is also encoded by other DNA sequences in this sample. This sequence joins TRBV19 and TRBJ2-6, with a weak D call TRBD1 (5 bases). The CDR3 runs to 15 residues. Germline CDR1 reads LNHDA; CDR2 reads SQIVND (reference sequence). V lost 1 base, J lost 4 bases, and 8 bases lay in between. CDR3 coding DNA: TGTGCCAGTAGTATAGGGGGCTCCGGGGCCAACGTCCTGACTTTC. It codes for CASSIGGSGANVLTF.

In nucleotides, the CDR3 is TGTGCCAGCACCGGTTGGGGGGGCAACACTGAAGCTTTCTTT. This codes for CASTGWGGNTEAFF. This chain links TRBV5-6 with TRBJ1-1; a possible D gene is TRBD1 (6 bases). Germline-derived CDR1 and CDR2 are SGHDT and YYEEEE. Trimming removed 6 bases from V and 2 bases from J, with 14 bases in between. The CDR3 consists of 14 residues.

The chain is built from TRBV10-1 and TRBJ2-1, with D perhaps TRBD2 (6 bases). Germline-derived CDR1 and CDR2 are WNHNN and SYGVQD (reference sequence). The CDR3 covers 14 residues. V shed 8 bases and J shed 6 bases, with 17 bases lying between them. CDR3 region: CASRGGTRCNEQFF. CDR3 sequence (DNA): TGCGCCAGCCGGGGAGGAACCCGGTGCAATGAGCAGTTCTTC.

The chain combines TRBV9 with TRBJ2-3; D remains unclear. The length of the CDR3 is 14 residues. CDR1 is SGDLS and CDR2 is YYNGEE in the germline V gene. The ends were cut back, 0 bases at V and 2 bases at J, with 7 bases in the middle. The CDR3 coding sequence is TGTGCCAGCAGCGTAGGACTTAACACAGATACGCAGTATTTT. This codes for CASSVGLNTDTQYF.